The present entry profiles one T cell receptor beta chain with its context. Looked up from germline, CDR1 is MDHEN and CDR2 is SYDVKM. Trimming removed 7 bases from V and 0 bases from J, with 12 bases in between. This CDR3 comprises 14 residues. Generated by immunoSEQ multiplex PCR, the TCRdb table keeps only in-frame clones and is missing some. The sample lists 150,000 to 200,000 clones; 90% were seen once. The data were taken from a study of control samples from healthy donors and cancer patients. The chain combines TRBV28 with TRBJ1-2, with D possibly being TRBD1 (5 bases). Specimen: blood. The source of this sequence is a woman between 45 and 60 years old in good health. The CDR3 spells CASTPGGANYGYTF. For the CDR3, the DNA is TGTGCCAGCACCCCGGGGGGGGCTAACTATGGCTACACCTTC.